This T cell receptor beta chain was recovered during a study of graft-versus-host responses after intestinal transplantation. At the level of the study: Those transplanted obtained multivisceral, liver-intestinal, or isolated intestinal grafts.

Trimming took 1 base from V and 2 from J; bases not matched to a gene: 4. There are 16 residues in the CDR3. Germline V lookup: CDR1 MGHRA, CDR2 YSYEKL. A note on this clone: Its target is not known.

Sequenced by immunoSEQ multiplex PCR; TCRdb stores in-frame clones only, minus some. The profile shows fewer than 55,000 clones, around 96% of them singletons. Study-wide results and limits: GvH clones turned up in recipient marrow; some had shown up first in ileum or blood. Individuals who had graft-donor T cell macrochimerism had allografts that showed high graft-versus-host to host-versus-graft clonal ratios.

The sample in question was unstimulated CD8+ T cells sorted from spleen or lymph node cells, obtained before transplant. The rearrangement joins TRBV4-1 to TRBJ2-7; 11 nucleotides agree with TRBD2. The receptor comes from a human donor who was the organ donor for an intestinal transplant. CDR3 DNA: TGCGCCAGCAGCCAAGCGGGGACTAGCGGAACCTACGAGCAGTACTTC. It encodes CASSQAGTSGTYEQYF.